This T cell receptor (beta chain) was sequenced during a study of blood T cell repertoires in COVID-19. Study context: COVID-19 samples, acute and convalescent, were from the United States, Italy and Spain.

The CDR3 is made up of 17 amino acids. Germline CDR1 LGHNA, CDR2 YNFKEQ. Trimming pared 0 bases from V and 0 bases from J, leaving 14 bases between. Repertoires were generated with immunoSEQ multiplex PCR, while TCRdb's copy carries only in-frame clones and drops some. Among 150,000 to 200,000 clones, about 85% were seen once, and the ten largest hold about 3%. This clone turned up a few times. The source is a human donor with acute or convalescent COVID-19. The donor label of this sample is uncertain. Sequences were obtained from peripheral blood. The chain employs TRBV4-2 and TRBJ1-1; D ambiguous. DNA for the CDR3: TGTGCCAGCAGCCAAGATTCGGCAAGAGGCATGAACACTGAAGCTTTCTTT. Translated, it gives CASSQDSARGMNTEAFF.